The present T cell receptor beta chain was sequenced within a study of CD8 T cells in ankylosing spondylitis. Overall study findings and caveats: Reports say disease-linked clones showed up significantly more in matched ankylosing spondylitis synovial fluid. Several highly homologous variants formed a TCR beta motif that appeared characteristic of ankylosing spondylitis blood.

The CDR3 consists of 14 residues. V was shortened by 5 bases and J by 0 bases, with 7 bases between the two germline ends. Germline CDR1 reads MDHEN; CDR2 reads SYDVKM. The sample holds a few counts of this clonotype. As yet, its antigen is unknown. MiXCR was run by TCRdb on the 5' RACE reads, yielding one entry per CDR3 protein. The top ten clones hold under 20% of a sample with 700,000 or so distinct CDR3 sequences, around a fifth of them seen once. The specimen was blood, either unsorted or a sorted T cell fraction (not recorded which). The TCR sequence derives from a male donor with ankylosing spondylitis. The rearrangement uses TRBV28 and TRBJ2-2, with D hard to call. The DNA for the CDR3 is TGTGCCAGCAGTCCGAAAGCGAACACCGGGGAGCTGTTTTTT. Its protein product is CASSPKANTGELFF. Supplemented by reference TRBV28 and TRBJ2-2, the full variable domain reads DVKVTQSSRYLVKRTGEKVFLECVQDMDHENMFWYRQDPGLGLRLIYFSYDVKMKEKGDIPEGYSVSREKKERFSLILESASTNQTSMYLCASSPKANTGELFFGEGSRLTVL.